This T cell receptor (beta chain) is from a study of response to subunit inactivated influenza vaccine. Points from the study as a whole: With each seasonal influenza vaccination, the authors suggested, few new T cells are recruited.

V dropped 0 bases and J dropped 3 bases, with 6 bases sitting between them. Germline V gives CDR1 SQVTM, CDR2 ANQGSEA. This CDR3 comprises 14 residues. TCRdb independently ran MiXCR on the RT-PCR reads; one entry per CDR3 protein. The table includes some 500,000 distinct CDR3 sequences, more than 15% detected once. This clonotype has more than one count but fewer than ten. Antigen specificity is unknown. Material: CD4+ T cells sorted from PBMCs, obtained less than 30 months after vaccination. This receptor was identified in a man between 50 and 75 years old who received an inactivated influenza vaccine. The gene calls are TRBV29-1 and TRBJ2-6; D is unclear. CDR3: CSVEEGIGANVLTF. In nucleotides, the CDR3 is TGCAGCGTTGAAGAAGGGATTGGGGCCAACGTCCTGACTTTC.